This T cell receptor (beta chain) was identified in a study of Tregs in tolerant kidney transplant recipients. The assay was immunoSEQ multiplex PCR, and TCRdb's table has in-frame clones only and misses some. Among approximately 8,000 clones listed, nearly 35% were seen once. CDR1 and CDR2 (germline): LNHDA, SQIVND (reference sequence). With 3 bases removed from V and 4 bases from J, the gap between germline ends came to 9 bases. This CDR3 contains 13 residues. Overall study findings and caveats: In tolerant patients, donor-specific Tregs outgrew total Tregs, suggesting antigen-driven expansion.

After 6 days with irradiated graft donor PBMCs, CFSE-labeled recipient PBMCs were FACS-sorted. Only a few counts were recorded for this clone. Its antigen remains unknown. The V call is TRBV19, the J call TRBJ1-2; D is unclear. The sequence came from a human patient who received a combined kidney and bone marrow transplant. The sequenced sample was CD8+ T cells from blood cultured with allogeneic cells, obtained before the transplant. The CDR3 is CASSIGSGYGYTF. The CDR3 region has the DNA TGTGCCAGTAGTATTGGGAGCGGCTATGGCTACACCTTC.